Listed below are T cell receptor beta chains from one sample, sequenced in a study of T cell responses to AZD1222 COVID-19 vaccine. Generated by immunoSEQ multiplex PCR, the TCRdb table keeps only in-frame clones and is missing some. The sample shows more than 95,000 clones, nearly 90% of them seen only once. Here the sequenced sample was peripheral blood, taken 28 days after the second AZD1222 dose. These receptors all stem from an adult who received the AZD1222 COVID-19 vaccine. Each CDR3 is given with its conserved first and last residue. D genes are given only for firm matches. Size tells how often a clone was seen (once, few, many) or the class of an expanded clone, and some rows leave it out.

j_gene: TRBJ2-2; v_gene: TRBV13; d_gene: -; abundance: -; CDR3aa: CASSTGAFGPNTGELFF; CDR3nt: TGTGCCAGCAGTACCGGGGCATTCGGGCCGAACACCGGGGAGCTGTTTTTT
j_gene: TRBJ1-1; v_gene: TRBV3-1/TRBV3-2; d_gene: -; abundance: -; CDR3aa: CASSQSTNTEAFF; CDR3nt: TGTGCCAGCAGCCAAAGTACGAACACTGAAGCTTTCTTT
j_gene: TRBJ2-7; v_gene: TRBV6-2/TRBV6-3; d_gene: TRBD2; abundance: -; CDR3aa: CASSPGLAGSELYF; CDR3nt: TGTGCCAGCAGTCCGGGACTAGCGGGATCAGAGCTGTACTTC
j_gene: TRBJ1-6; v_gene: TRBV18; d_gene: TRBD1; abundance: -; CDR3aa: CASSGQNRNSPLHF; CDR3nt: TGTGCCAGCTCGGGACAGAACCGAAATTCACCCCTCCACTTT
j_gene: TRBJ1-1; v_gene: TRBV19; d_gene: -; abundance: -; CDR3aa: CASSPVLNTEAFF; CDR3nt: TGTGCCAGTAGTCCCGTCTTGAACACTGAAGCTTTCTTT
j_gene: TRBJ2-2; v_gene: TRBV7-6; d_gene: TRBD2; abundance: -; CDR3aa: CASSSGGREQHTGELFF; CDR3nt: TGTGCCAGCAGCTCCGGGGGGAGGGAGCAACACACCGGGGAGCTGTTTTTT
j_gene: TRBJ2-1; v_gene: TRBV2; d_gene: -; abundance: -; CDR3aa: CASSWVGGKVYEQFF; CDR3nt: TGTGCCAGCAGTTGGGTGGGGGGAAAAGTGTATGAGCAGTTCTTC
j_gene: TRBJ2-7; v_gene: TRBV7-6; d_gene: -; abundance: -; CDR3aa: CASSLATQGRLYEQYF; CDR3nt: TGTGCCAGCAGCTTAGCGACTCAGGGTCGCCTCTACGAGCAGTACTTC
j_gene: TRBJ2-6; v_gene: TRBV7-9; d_gene: TRBD1; abundance: -; CDR3aa: CASSPTYRGLVRGANVLTF; CDR3nt: TGTGCCAGCAGCCCTACTTACAGGGGGTTAGTGAGAGGGGCCAACGTCCTGACTTTC
j_gene: TRBJ2-5; v_gene: TRBV3-1/TRBV3-2; d_gene: TRBD1; abundance: -; CDR3aa: CASIRQGARETQYF; CDR3nt: TGTGCCAGCATCCGACAGGGGGCACGGGAGACCCAGTACTTC
j_gene: TRBJ1-3; v_gene: TRBV18; d_gene: -; abundance: -; CDR3aa: CASSPTGTGNTIYF; CDR3nt: TGTGCCAGCTCTCCAACCGGAACTGGAAACACCATATATTTT
j_gene: TRBJ1-1; v_gene: TRBV6-5; d_gene: -; abundance: -; CDR3aa: CASSRGTEKAFF; CDR3nt: TGTGCCAGCAGTCGTGGGACGGAGAAAGCTTTCTTT
j_gene: TRBJ2-7; v_gene: TRBV24-1; d_gene: TRBD1; abundance: -; CDR3aa: CATSARTGYEQYF; CDR3nt: TGTGCCACCAGTGCCAGGACAGGGTACGAGCAGTACTTC
j_gene: TRBJ2-7; v_gene: TRBV28; d_gene: TRBD2; abundance: -; CDR3aa: CASRPSGSSYEQYF; CDR3nt: TGTGCCAGCCGCCCTAGCGGGAGCTCCTACGAGCAGTACTTC
j_gene: TRBJ2-7; v_gene: TRBV28; d_gene: TRBD2; abundance: once; CDR3aa: CASNTWVGTENRLAGYYEQYF; CDR3nt: TGTGCCAGCAATACTTGGGTAGGGACGGAAAACCGACTAGCGGGGTACTACGAGCAGTACTTC
j_gene: TRBJ1-4; v_gene: TRBV27; d_gene: TRBD1; abundance: -; CDR3aa: CASSQTGGWGEKLFF; CDR3nt: TGTGCCAGCAGCCAGACAGGGGGTTGGGGTGAAAAACTGTTTTTT
j_gene: TRBJ2-2; v_gene: TRBV7-3; d_gene: TRBD2; abundance: -; CDR3aa: CASSFGLAGGVGELFF; CDR3nt: TGTGCCAGCAGCTTCGGACTAGCGGGAGGGGTCGGGGAGCTGTTTTTT
j_gene: TRBJ2-3; v_gene: TRBV27; d_gene: TRBD2; abundance: -; CDR3aa: CASSPAGGLGTDTQYF; CDR3nt: TGTGCCAGCAGTCCAGCGGGAGGGCTCGGCACAGATACGCAGTATTTT
j_gene: TRBJ2-7; v_gene: TRBV5-1; d_gene: -; abundance: -; CDR3aa: CASSLFTSVGEQYF; CDR3nt: TGCGCCAGCAGCTTGTTTACTAGTGTCGGCGAGCAGTACTTC
j_gene: TRBJ1-1; v_gene: TRBV6-5; d_gene: -; abundance: -; CDR3aa: CASETAMNTEAFF; CDR3nt: TGTGCCAGCGAAACAGCAATGAACACTGAAGCTTTCTTT
j_gene: TRBJ2-5; v_gene: TRBV11-1; d_gene: -; abundance: -; CDR3aa: CASSLYDSFGETQYF; CDR3nt: TGTGCCAGCAGCTTATACGACAGCTTCGGGGAGACCCAGTACTTC
j_gene: TRBJ2-3; v_gene: TRBV5-1; d_gene: -; abundance: -; CDR3aa: CASSFGGRTTDTQYF; CDR3nt: TGCGCCAGCAGCTTCGGTGGGAGGACGACAGATACGCAGTATTTT
j_gene: TRBJ1-1; v_gene: TRBV18; d_gene: -; abundance: -; CDR3aa: CASAGVQGTEAFF; CDR3nt: TGTGCCAGTGCAGGGGTTCAAGGCACTGAAGCTTTCTTT
j_gene: TRBJ1-4; v_gene: TRBV7-9; d_gene: TRBD1; abundance: -; CDR3aa: CASSSDRVSNEKLFF; CDR3nt: TGTGCCAGCAGTTCGGACAGGGTTTCCAATGAAAAACTGTTTTTT
j_gene: TRBJ2-1; v_gene: TRBV7-2; d_gene: TRBD2; abundance: -; CDR3aa: CASSSGGGSYNEQFF; CDR3nt: TGTGCCAGCAGCTCGGGCGGGGGGTCCTACAATGAGCAGTTCTTC
j_gene: TRBJ1-2; v_gene: TRBV18; d_gene: TRBD1; abundance: -; CDR3aa: CASSPIQTGGSLGYTF; CDR3nt: TGTGCCAGCTCACCGATTCAGACAGGGGGGAGCCTGGGCTACACCTTC
j_gene: TRBJ1-1; v_gene: TRBV7-2; d_gene: -; abundance: -; CDR3aa: CASSLANRVMNTEAFF; CDR3nt: TGTGCCAGCAGCTTAGCGAACAGGGTCATGAACACTGAAGCTTTCTTT
j_gene: TRBJ2-2; v_gene: TRBV7-2; d_gene: -; abundance: once; CDR3aa: CASSSWTRPRGTGELFF; CDR3nt: TGTGCCAGCAGCTCCTGGACCCGACCACGGGGCACCGGGGAGCTGTTTTTT
j_gene: TRBJ1-5; v_gene: TRBV28; d_gene: -; abundance: few; CDR3aa: CASKPGPYNQPQHF; CDR3nt: TGTGCCAGTAAACCAGGTCCCTACAATCAGCCCCAGCATTTT
j_gene: TRBJ2-3; v_gene: TRBV6-5; d_gene: TRBD1; abundance: -; CDR3aa: CASSYRGQGNLDTQYF; CDR3nt: TGTGCCAGCAGTTACCGTGGACAGGGTAATCTAGATACGCAGTATTTT
j_gene: TRBJ1-3; v_gene: TRBV12-3/TRBV12-4; d_gene: TRBD1; abundance: -; CDR3aa: CASSGDSGNTIYF; CDR3nt: TGTGCCAGCAGCGGGGACAGCGGAAACACCATATATTTT
j_gene: TRBJ2-3; v_gene: TRBV7-7; d_gene: -; abundance: -; CDR3aa: CASSLVPGLSTDTQYF; CDR3nt: TGTGCCAGCAGCCTCGTCCCGGGACTCAGCACAGATACGCAGTATTTT
j_gene: TRBJ1-5; v_gene: TRBV27; d_gene: TRBD1; abundance: -; CDR3aa: CASSSSPTGVNQPQHF; CDR3nt: TGTGCCAGCAGTTCGTCTCCTACAGGGGTGAATCAGCCCCAGCATTTT
j_gene: TRBJ1-5; v_gene: TRBV19; d_gene: -; abundance: -; CDR3aa: CASSQTPGTPLQPQHF; CDR3nt: TGTGCCAGTAGTCAGACCCCCGGGACACCACTTCAGCCCCAGCATTTT
j_gene: TRBJ2-1; v_gene: TRBV5-1; d_gene: -; abundance: -; CDR3aa: CASSAQVNNEQFF; CDR3nt: TGCGCCAGCAGCGCACAGGTGAACAATGAGCAGTTCTTC
j_gene: TRBJ2-3; v_gene: TRBV11-2; d_gene: -; abundance: -; CDR3aa: CASSLAGAGDTQYF; CDR3nt: TGTGCCAGCAGCTTAGCGGGAGCAGGGGATACGCAGTATTTT
j_gene: TRBJ2-2; v_gene: TRBV11-2; d_gene: -; abundance: -; CDR3aa: CASSLGGGIRNTGELFF; CDR3nt: TGTGCCAGCAGCTTAGGTGGCGGGATACGCAACACCGGGGAGCTGTTTTTT
j_gene: TRBJ2-7; v_gene: TRBV13; d_gene: TRBD1; abundance: -; CDR3aa: CASSPNTGVEAYEQYF; CDR3nt: TGTGCCAGCAGCCCTAACACAGGGGTGGAGGCCTACGAGCAGTACTTC
j_gene: TRBJ2-1; v_gene: TRBV19; d_gene: TRBD1; abundance: -; CDR3aa: CASRTGQFYNEQFF; CDR3nt: TGTGCCAGTAGGACGGGACAGTTCTACAATGAGCAGTTCTTC
j_gene: TRBJ1-5; v_gene: TRBV28; d_gene: TRBD1; abundance: -; CDR3aa: CASSFPPTDRGRQPQHF; CDR3nt: TGTGCCAGCAGTTTCCCACCAACGGACAGGGGACGGCAGCCCCAGCATTTT
j_gene: TRBJ1-5; v_gene: TRBV7-9; d_gene: -; abundance: -; CDR3aa: CASSLQREAQHF; CDR3nt: TGTGCCAGCTCCCTTCAGCGGGAGGCCCAGCATTTT
j_gene: TRBJ1-4; v_gene: TRBV2; d_gene: TRBD1; abundance: -; CDR3aa: CASRSDREGLEKLFF; CDR3nt: TGTGCCAGCAGATCCGACAGGGAGGGGTTAGAAAAACTGTTTTTT
j_gene: TRBJ2-1; v_gene: TRBV25-1; d_gene: TRBD2; abundance: -; CDR3aa: CASSESGLAPNEQFF; CDR3nt: TGTGCCAGCAGTGAGTCGGGACTAGCGCCTAATGAGCAGTTCTTC
j_gene: TRBJ2-1; v_gene: TRBV5-1; d_gene: TRBD1; abundance: -; CDR3aa: CASRLTGGSYNEQFF; CDR3nt: TGCGCCAGCAGATTGACAGGGGGCTCCTACAATGAGCAGTTCTTC
j_gene: TRBJ2-1; v_gene: TRBV12-5; d_gene: -; abundance: -; CDR3aa: CASGFVSNEQFF; CDR3nt: TGTGCTAGTGGTTTCGTATCAAATGAGCAGTTCTTC
j_gene: TRBJ1-1; v_gene: TRBV27; d_gene: -; abundance: -; CDR3aa: CASSLSRGRNTEAFF; CDR3nt: TGTGCCAGCAGTTTATCGAGGGGGAGGAACACTGAAGCTTTCTTT
j_gene: TRBJ1-1; v_gene: TRBV28; d_gene: TRBD1; abundance: once; CDR3aa: CASSLPQGAGDTEAFF; CDR3nt: TGTGCCAGCAGTTTGCCCCAGGGGGCCGGGGACACTGAAGCTTTCTTT
j_gene: TRBJ2-1; v_gene: TRBV28; d_gene: -; abundance: -; CDR3aa: CASSPYSAMGEQFF; CDR3nt: TGTGCCAGCAGTCCGTATAGCGCGATGGGGGAGCAGTTCTTC
j_gene: TRBJ2-3; v_gene: TRBV10-3; d_gene: -; abundance: -; CDR3aa: CAISEGQQKDTQYF; CDR3nt: TGTGCCATCAGTGAGGGACAGCAGAAAGATACGCAGTATTTT
j_gene: TRBJ1-6; v_gene: TRBV28; d_gene: -; abundance: -; CDR3aa: CASSFGGAPINSPLHF; CDR3nt: TGTGCCAGCAGTTTCGGCGGGGCCCCCATTAATTCACCCCTCCACTTT
j_gene: TRBJ2-7; v_gene: TRBV14; d_gene: TRBD2; abundance: -; CDR3aa: CASSQDGSGRREQYF; CDR3nt: TGTGCCAGCAGCCAAGACGGTAGCGGGAGACGCGAGCAGTACTTC
j_gene: TRBJ2-5; v_gene: TRBV19; d_gene: -; abundance: few; CDR3aa: CASSIQGPETQYF; CDR3nt: TGTGCCAGTAGTATTCAAGGCCCCGAGACCCAGTACTTC
j_gene: TRBJ2-1; v_gene: TRBV4-1; d_gene: TRBD1; abundance: -; CDR3aa: CASSPGTVYNEQFF; CDR3nt: TGCGCCAGCAGCCCCGGGACAGTCTACAATGAGCAGTTCTTC
j_gene: TRBJ1-1; v_gene: TRBV12-3/TRBV12-4; d_gene: -; abundance: -; CDR3aa: CAGGHNTEAFF; CDR3nt: TGTGCCGGAGGACATAACACTGAAGCTTTCTTT
j_gene: TRBJ1-6; v_gene: TRBV19; d_gene: -; abundance: -; CDR3aa: CASSIGQSSYNSPLHF; CDR3nt: TGTGCCAGTAGTATCGGACAGAGCTCCTATAATTCACCCCTCCACTTT
j_gene: TRBJ1-5; v_gene: TRBV29-1; d_gene: -; abundance: -; CDR3aa: CSVRTDSNQPQHF; CDR3nt: TGCAGCGTCCGGACGGATAGCAATCAGCCCCAGCATTTT
j_gene: TRBJ2-1; v_gene: TRBV7-9; d_gene: TRBD2; abundance: -; CDR3aa: CASSLGRTSVHNEQFF; CDR3nt: TGTGCCAGCAGCTTAGGTCGGACTAGCGTTCACAATGAGCAGTTCTTC
j_gene: TRBJ2-1; v_gene: TRBV3-1/TRBV3-2; d_gene: TRBD2; abundance: once; CDR3aa: CASSFRGSAGGPSNEQFF; CDR3nt: TGTGCCAGCAGCTTTCGTGGGTCAGCGGGAGGGCCTTCTAATGAGCAGTTCTTC
j_gene: TRBJ1-3; v_gene: TRBV5-1; d_gene: -; abundance: -; CDR3aa: CASSRDSSSGNTIYF; CDR3nt: TGCGCCAGCAGCCGAGACAGTTCATCTGGAAACACCATATATTTT